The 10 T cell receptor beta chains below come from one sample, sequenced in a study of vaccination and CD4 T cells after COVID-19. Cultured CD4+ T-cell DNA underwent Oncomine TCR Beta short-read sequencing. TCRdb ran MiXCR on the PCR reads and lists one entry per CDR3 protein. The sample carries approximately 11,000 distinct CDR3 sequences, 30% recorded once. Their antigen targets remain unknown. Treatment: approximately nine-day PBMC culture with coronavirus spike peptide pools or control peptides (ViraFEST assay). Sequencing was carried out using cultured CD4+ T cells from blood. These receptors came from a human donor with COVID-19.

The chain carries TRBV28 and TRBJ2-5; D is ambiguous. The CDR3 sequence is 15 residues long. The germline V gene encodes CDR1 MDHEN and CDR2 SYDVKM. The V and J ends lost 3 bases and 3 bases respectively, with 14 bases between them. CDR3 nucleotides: TGTGCCAGCAGTTTTTCAGGCCACGAAAAAGAGACCCAGTACTTC. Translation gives CASSFSGHEKETQYF. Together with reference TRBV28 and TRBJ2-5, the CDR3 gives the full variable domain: DVKVTQSSRYLVKRTGEKVFLECVQDMDHENMFWYRQDPGLGLRLIYFSYDVKMKEKGDIPEGYSVSREKKERFSLILESASTNQTSMYLCASSFSGHEKETQYFGPGTRLLVL.

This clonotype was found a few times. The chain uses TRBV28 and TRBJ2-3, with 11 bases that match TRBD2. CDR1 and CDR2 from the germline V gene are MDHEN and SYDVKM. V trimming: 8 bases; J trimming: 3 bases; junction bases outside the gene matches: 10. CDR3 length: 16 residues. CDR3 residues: CASPPPTSGGTDTQYF. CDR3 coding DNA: TGTGCCAGCCCCCCCCCCACTAGCGGGGGAACAGATACGCAGTATTTT.

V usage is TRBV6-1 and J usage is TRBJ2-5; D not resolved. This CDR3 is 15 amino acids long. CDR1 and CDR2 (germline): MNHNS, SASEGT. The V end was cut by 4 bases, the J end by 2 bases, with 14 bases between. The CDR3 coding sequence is TGTGCCAGCAGTGCCTTGCGACGGGTACAAGAGACCCAGTACTTC. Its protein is CASSALRRVQETQYF.

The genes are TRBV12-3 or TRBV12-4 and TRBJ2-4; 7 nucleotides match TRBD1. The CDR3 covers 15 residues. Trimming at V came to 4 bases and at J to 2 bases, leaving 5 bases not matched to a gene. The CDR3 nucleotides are TGTGCCAGCAGTTCTGACAGGGAATCCAAAAACATTCAGTACTTC. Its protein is CASSSDRESKNIQYF.

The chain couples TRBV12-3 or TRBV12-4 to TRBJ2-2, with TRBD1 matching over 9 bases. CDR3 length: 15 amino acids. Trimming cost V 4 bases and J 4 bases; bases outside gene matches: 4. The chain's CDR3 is CASSSGQGATGELFF. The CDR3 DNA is TGTGCCAGCAGTTCGGGACAGGGTGCCACCGGGGAGCTGTTTTTT.

As DNA, the CDR3 is TGCGCCAGCAGCTTCCTGACAGACACCGGGGAGCTGTTTTTT. Protein sequence: CASSFLTDTGELFF. The chain uses TRBV5-1 and TRBJ2-2; TRBD1 is a possible D gene (5 bases). Trimming took 2 bases from V and 3 from J, leaving 8 bases between them. Germline V gene sequence: CDR1 SGHRS, CDR2 YFSETQ. The CDR3 sequence is 14 residues long.

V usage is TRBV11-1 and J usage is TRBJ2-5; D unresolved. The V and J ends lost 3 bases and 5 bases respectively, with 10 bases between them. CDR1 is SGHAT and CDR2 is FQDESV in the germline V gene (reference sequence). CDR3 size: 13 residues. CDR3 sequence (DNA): TGTGCCAGCAGCTTTGGGTCACGGGAGACCCAGTACTTC. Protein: CASSFGSRETQYF.

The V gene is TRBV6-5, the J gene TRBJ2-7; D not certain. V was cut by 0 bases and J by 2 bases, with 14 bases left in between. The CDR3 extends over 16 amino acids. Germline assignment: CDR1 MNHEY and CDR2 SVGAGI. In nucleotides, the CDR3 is TGTGCCAGCAGTTACTCCTCGGGTAGGCAGACCTACGAGCAGTACTTC. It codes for CASSYSSGRQTYEQYF.

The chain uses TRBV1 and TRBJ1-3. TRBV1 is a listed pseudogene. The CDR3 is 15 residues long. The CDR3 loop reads CTSSQDEGTGNTIYF. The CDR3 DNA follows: TGCACCAGCAGCCAAGATGAAGGTACTGGAAACACCATATATTTT.

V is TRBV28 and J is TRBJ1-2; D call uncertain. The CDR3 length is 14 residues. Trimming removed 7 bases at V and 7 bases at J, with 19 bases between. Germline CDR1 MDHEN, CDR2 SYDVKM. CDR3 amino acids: CASIQTAESTGYTF. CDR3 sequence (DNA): TGTGCCAGCATTCAGACGGCTGAGTCTACTGGCTACACCTTC.